This T cell receptor beta chain came from a study of OX40 agonist ivuxolimab in advanced cancers. Germline assignment: CDR1 SGHRS and CDR2 YFSETQ. The germline V and J ends were trimmed by 0 bases and 7 bases, with 10 bases remaining between them. The CDR3 contains 13 residues. This table comes from immunoSEQ multiplex PCR, and its TCRdb copy is limited to in-frame clones, with some not included. In the table there are 40,000 to 45,000 clones, 80% of which are singletons. This specimen was CD4+ or CD8+ T cells sorted from blood, taken in a trial of the OX40 agonist ivuxolimab. This chain joins TRBV5-1 and TRBJ1-1; the D is unclear. The receptor was isolated from an adult with an advanced solid tumor such as melanoma, head and neck, liver or kidney cancer. CDR3: CASSLAQAGEAFF. The CDR3 DNA is TGCGCCAGCAGCTTGGCCCAGGCGGGTGAAGCTTTCTTT. Looking up the rest from reference TRBV5-1 and TRBJ1-1 gives the full variable domain: KAGVTQTPRYLIKTRGQQVTLSCSPISGHRSVSWYQQTPGQGLQFLFEYFSETQRNKGNFPGRFSGRQFSNSRSEMNVSTLELGDSALYLCASSLAQAGEAFFGQGTRLTVV.